This T cell receptor beta chain is from a study of CXCR3-negative and CXCR3-positive naive CD8 T cells. Study as a whole: Per library, roughly 1.6 +/- 0.3 million reads; 130 million to 150 million TRB reads overall. Broader study findings: Naive cells with CXCR3 showed TRB CDR3s that were more hydrophobic than those in CXCR3-negative naive cells. Similar TRBV-TRBJ gene usage was seen in naive CXCR3-negative and CXCR3-positive cells, but not in memory cells.

TRB cDNA libraries were made by UMI-labeled 5' RACE. TCRdb processed the 5' RACE reads again and assigns one entry to each CDR3 protein, with no DNA. The clone table shows a few thousand distinct CDR3 sequences, with the ten largest holding under 2%. The naive CD8+ gate required CD45RO-CCR7+CD27+CD95- phenotype. Looked up from germline, CDR1 is DFQATT and CDR2 is SNEGSKA (reference sequence). The CDR3 loop spans 15 amino acids. Its frequency marks this clonotype as medium-sized. Its target is unknown. The TCR was taken from a human donor in good health. Some clones in this sample may be carry-over from other donors' samples. Sequencing was carried out using naive CXCR3- CD8+ T cells from blood. Subset reported: CD45RO-CCR7+CD27+CD95- naive CD8+ T cells lacking CXCR3 (TNR3-). This chain connects TRBV20-1 to TRBJ1-2; the TCRdb call, TRBD1, lacks DNA for checking. CDR3 in amino acids: CSASETGGSAYGYTF.